Presented here are 30 T cell receptor beta chains from one specimen sequenced in a study of untreated major depressive disorder. Sequencing used immunoSEQ multiplex PCR; TCRdb keeps in-frame clones, though not all of them. Here the sample spans about 19,000 clones, about 85% being singletons. Sequencing input: CD4+ T cells from PBMCs. These receptors were obtained from a woman in her thirties in good health.

The chain links TRBV2 to TRBJ2-7; the match to TRBD1 covers 8 bases. V gave up 4 bases and J gave up 5 bases; unmatched junction bases: 4. The CDR3 contains 13 residues. Per germline, CDR1 SNHLY and CDR2 FYNNEI. The CDR3: CASSGTGRHEQYF. The CDR3 DNA reads TGTGCCAGCAGTGGGACAGGGAGACACGAGCAGTACTTC. Looking up the rest from reference TRBV2 and TRBJ2-7 gives the full variable domain: EPEVTQTPSHQVTQMGQEVILRCVPISNHLYFYWYRQILGQKVEFLVSFYNNEISEKSEIFDDQFSVERPDGSNFTLKIRSTKLEDSAMYFCASSGTGRHEQYFGPGTRLTVT.

V and J are TRBV5-4 and TRBJ2-1, with 14 bases that match TRBD2. From germline, CDR1 is SGHNT and CDR2 YYREEE (reference sequence). J gave up 4 bases and V 4 bases, and 4 bases lay outside the gene matches. This CDR3 comprises 16 residues. CDR3 residues: CASSRGTSGSYNEQFF. The CDR3 nucleotides are TGTGCCAGCAGCCGCGGGACTAGCGGGAGTTACAATGAGCAGTTCTTC.

The chain recombines TRBV6-1 with TRBJ1-6; D is ambiguous. V was trimmed by 3 bases and J by 0 bases, leaving 3 bases between them. The length of the CDR3 is 14 residues. Germline loops: CDR1 MNHNS, CDR2 SASEGT. CDR3 in DNA: TGTGCCAGCAGTGATGGCTCCTATAATTCACCCCTCCACTTT. Translation gives CASSDGSYNSPLHF.

The V and J genes are TRBV28 and TRBJ2-7, with 9 bases fitting TRBD2. J gave up 2 bases and V 11 bases, and 7 bases lay outside the gene matches. The CDR3 runs 13 residues. Germline V lookup: CDR1 MDHEN, CDR2 SYDVKM. The CDR3 loop reads CAAGGQGPYEQYF. CDR3 sequence (DNA): TGTGCCGCGGGGGGGCAGGGGCCCTACGAGCAGTACTTC.

The chain combines TRBV28 with TRBJ1-2, with D tentatively TRBD1 (5 bases). Germline lookup yields CDR1 MDHEN and CDR2 SYDVKM. The CDR3 covers 14 residues. Between the trimmed V and J ends, which lost 3 bases and 5 bases, there was a span of 13 bases. The CDR3 is CASSFGAGSYGYTF. The CDR3 DNA reads TGTGCCAGCAGTTTCGGGGCAGGGTCGTATGGCTACACCTTC.

The chain joins TRBV14 to TRBJ2-7; D remains unclear. V lost 4 bases to trimming and J lost 0 bases, with 13 bases between them. The CDR3 is 15 amino acids. Germline V gene lookup returns CDR1 SGHDN and CDR2 FVKESK. The chain's CDR3 is CASSLDPGRSYEQYF. The CDR3 DNA sequence: TGTGCCAGCAGCCTCGATCCGGGTCGCTCCTACGAGCAGTACTTC. The full variable domain, rest sourced from reference TRBV14 and TRBJ2-7, is EAGVTQFPSHSVIEKGQTVTLRCDPISGHDNLYWYRRVMGKEIKFLLHFVKESKQDESGMPNNRFLAERTGGTYSTLKVQPAELEDSGVYFCASSLDPGRSYEQYFGPGTRLTVT.

The CDR3 DNA sequence: TGTGCCAGCAGCCCCCGGACTAGCGAAATGTACAATGAGCAGTTCTTC. Translated: CASSPRTSEMYNEQFF. The chain has TRBV9 and TRBJ2-1; 9 bases agree with TRBD2. The ends lost 4 bases at V and 4 bases at J; junction bases unmatched: 9. This CDR3 region has 16 residues. CDR1 and CDR2 (germline): SGDLS, YYNGEE.

This clone was detected only once. The chain is built from TRBV7-9 and TRBJ2-2; tentatively, D is TRBD1 (5 bases). Trimming removed 2 bases from V and 1 base from J, with 5 bases in between. There are 14 residues in the CDR3. The germline gives CDR1 SEHNR, CDR2 FQNEAQ (reference sequence). The CDR3 region is CASSLRGNTGELFF. The CDR3 bases are TGTGCCAGCAGCTTAAGGGGGAACACCGGGGAGCTGTTTTTT.

The chain uses TRBV18 and TRBJ1-2, with unresolved D. CDR1 and CDR2 from the germline V gene are KGHSH and LQKENI. The CDR3 consists of 14 residues. Trimming shortened V by 2 bases and J by 7 bases, and 14 bases separated the two germline ends. CDR3 sequence (DNA): TGTGCCAGCTCACCATTTGGGCGGGGATTTGGCTACACCTTC. This encodes CASSPFGRGFGYTF.

The V call is TRBV6-1, the J call TRBJ2-1, with D unclear. CDR1 is MNHNS and CDR2 is SASEGT in the germline V gene. V was clipped by 2 bases and J by 0 bases, with 8 bases between them. The CDR3 is 15 residues long. The CDR3 reads CASSEPYLSYNEQFF. The CDR3 nucleotides read TGTGCCAGCAGTGAACCCTACCTCTCCTACAATGAGCAGTTCTTC.

The chain carries TRBV7-2 and TRBJ1-2; D unclear. The V end lost 2 bases, the J end lost 0 bases, and 4 bases lay between the germline ends. The CDR3 is made up of 13 amino acids. CDR1 is SGHTA and CDR2 is FQGNSA in the germline V gene. CDR3 in amino acids: CASSLFSNYGYTF. The CDR3 DNA reads as TGTGCCAGCAGCTTATTTTCTAACTATGGCTACACCTTC.

This rearrangement joins TRBV29-1 to TRBJ1-5; D might be TRBD1 (5 bases). The CDR3 length is 14 residues. The V gene's germline CDR1 is SQVTM and CDR2 ANQGSEA. Trimming took off 3 bases at V and 1 base at J, with 10 bases between the two ends. Here the CDR3 DNA reads TGCAGCGTTGACCTACAGGTAAGCAATCAGCCCCAGCATTTT. This codes for CSVDLQVSNQPQHF.

This clone occurred a few times. The V call is TRBV2, the J call TRBJ2-1, with 10 bases matching TRBD2. Germline loops: CDR1 SNHLY, CDR2 FYNNEI. V gave up 5 bases and J gave up 1 base; unmatched junction bases: 2. This CDR3 contains 15 residues. The CDR3 nucleotides are TGTGCCAGCAGTAGCGGGAGGGGGTCCTACAATGAGCAGTTCTTC. This codes for CASSSGRGSYNEQFF.

The chain couples TRBV29-1 to TRBJ2-3, with TRBD2 as a possible D gene (6 bases). Trimming took off 3 bases at V and 1 base at J, with 11 bases between the two ends. Germline V gene sequence: CDR1 SQVTM, CDR2 ANQGSEA. This CDR3 contains 14 residues. This CDR3 is CSVDGGDGTDTQYF. DNA of the CDR3: TGCAGCGTTGATGGAGGGGACGGCACAGATACGCAGTATTTT.

The gene calls are TRBV29-1 and TRBJ2-1, with 10 bases that match TRBD2. Looked up from germline, CDR1 is SQVTM and CDR2 is ANQGSEA. Unmatched junction bases numbered 6, after V lost 2 bases and J lost 8 bases. The CDR3 is 14 residues long. Here the CDR3 reads CSVEPASGRYEQFF. The CDR3 DNA reads TGCAGCGTTGAACCGGCTAGCGGGAGATATGAGCAGTTCTTC.

The CDR3 here is CAWSAGLKYEQYF. The CDR3 DNA is TGTGCCTGGAGTGCAGGGCTTAAATACGAGCAGTACTTC. V usage is TRBV30 and J usage is TRBJ2-7; D may be TRBD1 (5 bases). Germline CDR1 reads GTSNPN; CDR2 reads SVGIG (reference sequence). The CDR3 contains 13 residues. Trimming shortened V by 1 base and J by 4 bases, and 11 bases separated the two germline ends.

This clone occurred once. The chain employs TRBV6-1 and TRBJ1-5; no clear D. The CDR3 sequence is 17 residues long. Per the germline V gene, CDR1 is MNHNS and CDR2 is SASEGT. The V end was cut by 2 bases, the J end by 6 bases, with 20 bases between. The CDR3 nucleotides read TGTGCCAGCAGTGAAAAGAGTGCGGGATTTGCTGGTCAGCCCCAGCATTTT. Its protein is CASSEKSAGFAGQPQHF.

The chain has TRBV5-6 and TRBJ1-4; TRBD1 matches at 10 bases. Germline trimming cut 4 bases from V and 8 bases from J; bases unmatched to any gene: 11. This CDR3 region has 16 residues. The germline V gene encodes CDR1 SGHDT and CDR2 YYEEEE. CDR3 amino acids: CASSPVPGQGGEKLFF. The CDR3 coding sequence is TGTGCCAGCAGCCCGGTCCCTGGACAGGGGGGCGAAAAACTGTTTTTT. Combining the CDR3 with reference TRBV5-6 and TRBJ1-4 gives the whole variable domain DAGVTQSPTHLIKTRGQQVTLRCSPKSGHDTVSWYQQALGQGPQFIFQYYEEEERQRGNFPDRFSGHQFPNYSSELNVNALLLGDSALYLCASSPVPGQGGEKLFFGSGTQLSVL.

V and J are TRBV5-1 and TRBJ2-3; D is uncertain. The V gene's germline CDR1 is SGHRS and CDR2 YFSETQ. The CDR3 sequence is 12 residues long. The germline V and J ends were trimmed by 4 bases and 1 base, with 4 bases remaining between them. The CDR3 loop reads CASSDRTDTQYF. CDR3 bases: TGCGCCAGCAGCGACCGCACAGATACGCAGTATTTT. Drawing the rest from reference TRBV5-1 and TRBJ2-3, the complete variable domain is KAGVTQTPRYLIKTRGQQVTLSCSPISGHRSVSWYQQTPGQGLQFLFEYFSETQRNKGNFPGRFSGRQFSNSRSEMNVSTLELGDSALYLCASSDRTDTQYFGPGTRLTVL.

The genes are TRBV6-1 and TRBJ2-7, with 7 bases that match TRBD2. The CDR3 is made up of 12 amino acids. From germline, CDR1 is MNHNS and CDR2 SASEGT. The V and J ends lost 7 bases and 2 bases, in that order; junction bases with no gene match: 2. The CDR3 region has the DNA TGTGCCAGCATGGGACTAACCTACGAGCAGTACTTC. It is translated as CASMGLTYEQYF.

This clone is a singleton in its sample. The chain couples TRBV6-5 to TRBJ2-1, with D perhaps matching TRBD2 (5 bases). The CDR3 is 15 amino acids. Trimming left V 2 bases short and J 4 bases short, with 12 bases between. Per germline, CDR1 MNHEY and CDR2 SVGAGI. CDR3 protein: CASSYRGSEYNEQFF. The CDR3 region has the DNA TGTGCCAGCAGTTACCGAGGGAGTGAGTACAATGAGCAGTTCTTC.

This rearrangement joins TRBV5-1 to TRBJ2-3; D call uncertain. This CDR3 region has 12 residues. Between the trimmed V and J ends, which lost 5 bases and 1 base, there was a span of 5 bases. Germline-derived CDR1 and CDR2 are SGHRS and YFSETQ. The CDR3 sequence: CASRRGTDTQYF. The CDR3 bases are TGCGCCAGCAGACGGGGCACAGATACGCAGTATTTT. Full variable domain (rest looked up from reference TRBV5-1 and TRBJ2-3): KAGVTQTPRYLIKTRGQQVTLSCSPISGHRSVSWYQQTPGQGLQFLFEYFSETQRNKGNFPGRFSGRQFSNSRSEMNVSTLELGDSALYLCASRRGTDTQYFGPGTRLTVL.

This chain connects TRBV7-8 to TRBJ2-3; 11 nucleotides line up with TRBD2. CDR3 length: 15 amino acids. Germline trimming cut 2 bases from V and 9 bases from J; bases unmatched to any gene: 7. Germline V gene lookup returns CDR1 SGHVS and CDR2 FQNEAQ. The CDR3 DNA sequence: TGTGCCAGCAGCTTATTGTCTAGCGGGAGGATGACGCAGTATTTT. This translates into CASSLLSSGRMTQYF.

V is TRBV27 and J is TRBJ2-7; TRBD1 agrees at 7 bases. V was clipped by 7 bases and J by 2 bases; unmatched bases: 14. CDR3 length: 16 residues. Germline CDR1 and CDR2: MNHEY and SMNVEV (reference sequence). The CDR3 protein is CASNRAGSQGAYEQYF. The DNA for the CDR3 is TGTGCCAGCAATAGGGCGGGCAGCCAGGGGGCCTACGAGCAGTACTTC.

The genes are TRBV30 and TRBJ2-1, with a tentative D call TRBD2 (5 bases). With 1 base removed from V and 5 bases from J, the gap between germline ends came to 9 bases. Germline assignment: CDR1 GTSNPN and CDR2 SVGIG (reference sequence). The CDR3 runs 13 residues. CDR3 in DNA: TGTGCCTGGAGTGGAACTAGAGACAATGAGCAGTTCTTC. Protein: CAWSGTRDNEQFF.

The chain uses TRBV7-3 and TRBJ2-1; 11 nucleotides agree with TRBD2. The CDR3 has 17 residues. After removal of 0 bases from V and 7 bases from J, the junction contained 8 bases not matched to a gene. CDR1 is SGHTA and CDR2 is FQGTGA in the germline V gene. CDR3 sequence: CASSLTTTSGSKNEQFF. The CDR3 nucleotides read TGTGCCAGCAGCTTAACGACAACTAGCGGGAGTAAGAATGAGCAGTTCTTC. The full variable domain, in which reference TRBV7-3 and TRBJ2-1 provide the parts outside the CDR3, is GAGVSQTPSNKVTEKGKYVELRCDPISGHTALYWYRQSLGQGPEFLIYFQGTGAADDSGLPNDRFFAVRPEGSVSTLKIQRTERGDSAVYLCASSLTTTSGSKNEQFFGPGTRLTVL.

This chain uses TRBV5-1 with TRBJ2-3, with 9 bases identical to TRBD2. Trimming took 0 bases from V and 3 from J; bases not matched to a gene: 2. From germline, CDR1 is SGHRS and CDR2 YFSETQ. The CDR3 runs to 15 residues. The CDR3 DNA sequence: TGCGCCAGCAGCTTGGTAGCGGGAGTGACAGATACGCAGTATTTT. Amino acid sequence: CASSLVAGVTDTQYF.

In its sample, this clone was seen a few times. V gene TRBV7-3 combines with J gene TRBJ2-1; the D is unclear. Germline V CDR1 and CDR2: SGHTA, FQGTGA. The V end lost 1 base, the J end lost 4 bases, and 5 bases lay between the germline ends. This CDR3 contains 13 residues. In DNA form, the CDR3 reads TGTGCCAGCAGCTTAAACGGATACAATGAGCAGTTCTTC. It is translated as CASSLNGYNEQFF.

J is TRBJ2-1 and V is TRBV5-4, with 10 positions matching TRBD1. The V gene end was trimmed by 4 bases and the J gene end by 11 bases; junction bases not matched to a gene: 12. The germline V gene encodes CDR1 SGHNT and CDR2 YYREEE (reference sequence). This CDR3 is 15 amino acids long. CDR3 nucleotides: TGTGCCAGCAGCCAAAGGGACAGGGGAGGGGAAAAGCAGTTCTTC. Residues: CASSQRDRGGEKQFF.

The chain joins TRBV6-1 to TRBJ1-5; 7 nucleotides match TRBD1. V shed 6 bases and J 0 bases; nucleotides not matched to a gene: 2. This CDR3 spans 14 amino acids. Germline loops: CDR1 MNHNS, CDR2 SASEGT. DNA of the CDR3: TGTGCCAGCAGCAGGGGGATTAGCAATCAGCCCCAGCATTTT. Translating it yields CASSRGISNQPQHF.